The rows below give T cell receptor beta chains drawn from one sample of a study of T cells after yellow fever vaccination. TCRdb ran MiXCR on the 5' RACE reads and lists one entry per CDR3 protein. Of about 240,000 distinct CDR3 sequences in the sample, about 7.1% were seen once. The input for sequencing was CD4+ T cells sorted from PBMCs, taken 15 days after the yellow fever booster vaccination. The receptors here all came from a man aged 25 to 40 who received the YFV17D yellow fever vaccine. Each CDR3 is given with its conserved first and last residue. Not all rows give a size; the values are once, few, many and, for expanded clones, a class.

v_call: TRBV12-3/TRBV12-4; clone_size: -; cdr3_length: 15; j_call: TRBJ2-7; cdr3_aa: CASSRGTGGGYEQYF
v_call: TRBV5-1; clone_size: many; cdr3_length: 15; j_call: TRBJ2-5; cdr3_aa: CASSVRQGGEETQYF
v_call: TRBV4-2; clone_size: -; cdr3_length: 13; j_call: TRBJ1-2; cdr3_aa: CASSPDPGYGYTF
v_call: TRBV7-9; clone_size: many; cdr3_length: 14; j_call: TRBJ2-7; cdr3_aa: CASSSGRFTYEQYF
v_call: TRBV5-1; clone_size: -; cdr3_length: 13; j_call: TRBJ2-5; cdr3_aa: CASTLGGGETQYF
v_call: TRBV7-9; clone_size: few; cdr3_length: 14; j_call: TRBJ1-6; cdr3_aa: CASRPTGYGSPLHF
v_call: TRBV19; clone_size: few; cdr3_length: 13; j_call: TRBJ1-4; cdr3_aa: CASRVGGEEKLFF
v_call: TRBV30; clone_size: -; cdr3_length: 14; j_call: TRBJ2-7; cdr3_aa: CAQRGQGAPGEQYF
v_call: TRBV18; clone_size: few; cdr3_length: 13; j_call: TRBJ2-5; cdr3_aa: CASSPDFWETQYF
v_call: TRBV15; clone_size: few; cdr3_length: 11; j_call: TRBJ2-7; cdr3_aa: CATSGPDEQYF
v_call: TRBV20-1; clone_size: few; cdr3_length: 13; j_call: TRBJ2-5; cdr3_aa: CSAAPSGRETQYF
v_call: TRBV20-1; clone_size: many; cdr3_length: 14; j_call: TRBJ2-3; cdr3_aa: CSAISGRLTDTQYF
v_call: TRBV20-1; clone_size: -; cdr3_length: 15; j_call: TRBJ1-2; cdr3_aa: CSARPTGAGSGGYTF
v_call: TRBV29-1; clone_size: -; cdr3_length: 11; j_call: TRBJ2-1; cdr3_aa: CSVDPAGEQFF
v_call: TRBV7-2; clone_size: few; cdr3_length: 16; j_call: TRBJ2-7; cdr3_aa: CASSLARAGEGYEQYF
v_call: TRBV5-1; clone_size: -; cdr3_length: 17; j_call: TRBJ2-2; cdr3_aa: CASSLSLLAGGAGELFF
v_call: TRBV20-1; clone_size: -; cdr3_length: 12; j_call: TRBJ1-2; cdr3_aa: CSASGNSYGYTF
v_call: TRBV5-1; clone_size: many; cdr3_length: 15; j_call: TRBJ1-2; cdr3_aa: CASGTTFQGSYGYTF
v_call: TRBV6-2/TRBV6-3; clone_size: -; cdr3_length: 16; j_call: TRBJ1-5; cdr3_aa: CASSTREGGDHQPQHF
v_call: TRBV12-3/TRBV12-4; clone_size: few; cdr3_length: 16; j_call: TRBJ2-6; cdr3_aa: CASKYQRGTGANVLTF
v_call: TRBV20-1; clone_size: few; cdr3_length: 15; j_call: TRBJ2-1; cdr3_aa: CSASRSGEALNEQFF
v_call: TRBV7-2; clone_size: -; cdr3_length: 15; j_call: TRBJ2-7; cdr3_aa: CASSPAPVGVYEQYF
v_call: TRBV24-1; clone_size: many; cdr3_length: 15; j_call: TRBJ2-1; cdr3_aa: CATSVGGLAGNEQFF
v_call: TRBV12-3/TRBV12-4; clone_size: few; cdr3_length: 19; j_call: TRBJ2-6; cdr3_aa: CTSSLKVTLLGSGANVLTF
v_call: TRBV3-1; clone_size: few; cdr3_length: 16; j_call: TRBJ1-1; cdr3_aa: CASSRSLRQGNTEAFF
v_call: TRBV20-1; clone_size: many; cdr3_length: 17; j_call: TRBJ2-2; cdr3_aa: CSARRKPATGYTGELFF
v_call: TRBV20-1; clone_size: few; cdr3_length: 14; j_call: TRBJ2-7; cdr3_aa: CSASPGGAGYEQYF
v_call: TRBV20-1; clone_size: -; cdr3_length: 14; j_call: TRBJ1-5; cdr3_aa: CSASVGGGNQPQHF
v_call: TRBV6-5; clone_size: few; cdr3_length: 16; j_call: TRBJ1-1; cdr3_aa: CASSYSSGVMITEAFF
v_call: TRBV6-2/TRBV6-3; clone_size: many; cdr3_length: 15; j_call: TRBJ2-7; cdr3_aa: CASSHRWTGSYEQYF
v_call: TRBV7-6; clone_size: few; cdr3_length: 14; j_call: TRBJ1-4; cdr3_aa: CASSAGTGIEKLFF
v_call: TRBV12-3/TRBV12-4; clone_size: many; cdr3_length: 17; j_call: TRBJ2-5; cdr3_aa: CASSLGALAGVEETQYF
v_call: TRBV29-1; clone_size: -; cdr3_length: 14; j_call: TRBJ2-1; cdr3_aa: CSVETSSSYNEQFF
v_call: TRBV15; clone_size: -; cdr3_length: 15; j_call: TRBJ2-7; cdr3_aa: CATSRSPGTAEEQYF
v_call: TRBV4-3; clone_size: -; cdr3_length: 14; j_call: TRBJ2-3; cdr3_aa: CASSQDSPTIGQYF
v_call: TRBV7-9; clone_size: -; cdr3_length: 13; j_call: TRBJ2-3; cdr3_aa: CASSLGRRDTQYF
v_call: TRBV29-1; clone_size: many; cdr3_length: 10; j_call: TRBJ1-2; cdr3_aa: CSVDKSGYTF
v_call: TRBV20-1; clone_size: many; cdr3_length: 15; j_call: TRBJ2-5; cdr3_aa: CSATLFRGRRGTQYF
v_call: TRBV7-2; clone_size: -; cdr3_length: 15; j_call: TRBJ2-7; cdr3_aa: CGSSLVGGEGYEQYF
v_call: TRBV11-2; clone_size: few; cdr3_length: 14; j_call: TRBJ1-4; cdr3_aa: CASSSRGLGEKLFF
v_call: TRBV27; clone_size: -; cdr3_length: 12; j_call: TRBJ1-1; cdr3_aa: CASSLSRLEAFF
v_call: TRBV11-2; clone_size: many; cdr3_length: 18; j_call: TRBJ2-1; cdr3_aa: CASSPHPTSLRSYNEQFF
v_call: TRBV7-2; clone_size: -; cdr3_length: 13; j_call: TRBJ2-1; cdr3_aa: CASSLLVDNEQFF
v_call: TRBV20-1; clone_size: few; cdr3_length: 13; j_call: TRBJ2-5; cdr3_aa: CSGEREWEETQYF
v_call: TRBV5-1; clone_size: few; cdr3_length: 19; j_call: TRBJ2-3; cdr3_aa: CASSGAVSHPALSTDTQYF
v_call: TRBV27; clone_size: many; cdr3_length: 14; j_call: TRBJ2-3; cdr3_aa: CASKGRRETDTQYF
v_call: TRBV7-9; clone_size: -; cdr3_length: 16; j_call: TRBJ2-7; cdr3_aa: CASRYESGLAGHEQYF
v_call: TRBV12-3/TRBV12-4; clone_size: many; cdr3_length: 15; j_call: TRBJ2-7; cdr3_aa: CASSLWDRSSYEQYF
v_call: TRBV18; clone_size: few; cdr3_length: 14; j_call: TRBJ2-1; cdr3_aa: CASSWTSGSDEQFF
v_call: TRBV4-3; clone_size: -; cdr3_length: 17; j_call: TRBJ2-3; cdr3_aa: CASSQETSQGFTDTQYF